Sequencing of this T cell receptor beta chain was carried out in a study of vaccination effects on CD4 cells after COVID-19 (dated 2022 in TCRdb). The study in broad terms: Each participant got two doses of an mRNA SARS-CoV-2 vaccine, either BNT162b2 or mRNA-1273. The study compared SARS-CoV-2 spike-specific CD4+ TCR repertoires before and after mRNA vaccination in COVID-19 convalescent patients and infection-naive vaccine recipients. The full study included 9 to 10 COVID-19 convalescent patients and several SARS-CoV-2-naive healthy vaccine recipients. In the study, cultures from other donors were sequenced using the Oncomine TCR Beta short-read assay on an Illumina iSeq 100. Study-wide findings and limitations: Marked clonal contraction was observed in both infection-induced and vaccine-induced clones at late post-vaccination timepoints, consistent with waning T cell responses. Only a small number of convalescent patients were included, and no early post-infection timepoints were available, which limited the study. In healthy vaccine recipients, vaccine-induced clones were almost all SARS-CoV-2 mono-reactive, with only 1 of 255 cross-reactive with common cold coronaviruses.

In the ViraFEST assay, PBMC were stimulated with viral peptide pools, and antigen-specific CD4+ T cell clonotypes were then identified by expansion using TCR sequencing. After about 10 days of culture, CD4+ T cells were isolated with the EasySep CD4+ T cell isolation kit. The absence of prior SARS-CoV-2 infection in healthy vaccine recipients was confirmed by negative nucleocapsid antibodies before and after vaccination. Each well held 1.5 million to 2 million PBMC cultured in IMDM containing approximately 5.2% human AB serum, around 10 IU/ml IL-2 and gentamicin, along with roughly 10 ug/ml peptides. Half of the culture medium was replaced with fresh IL-2-containing medium on days 3 and 7. Unless otherwise noted, each peptide stimulation condition was cultured in triplicate wells. Using Ficoll-Paque Plus gradient centrifugation, PBMC were separated from whole blood and then either used fresh or cryopreserved at -140C. The overlapping peptide pools covered the spike proteins of SARS-CoV-2 and of the common cold coronaviruses HCoV-NL63, HCoV-OC43 and HCoV-229E. The QIAamp micro DNA kit was used to extract genomic DNA from the cultured CD4+ T cells.

On this clone itself: The antigen it binds to is not known. It has no much larger one-base neighbor in the sample; base qualities were not kept.

The library was prepared using the immunoSEQ multiplex PCR assay. DNA from the cultured, isolated CD4+ T cells was subjected to TCR beta CDR3 sequencing. Per the source publication's procedure: Non-productive TCR sequences were discarded, and reads were trimmed to the CDR3 region, with only CDR3s of 7 or more amino acids retained. The MANAFEST web app was used to pick out antigen-specific clonotypes by comparing their expansion in peptide wells with that in reference cultures. To count as positive, a clone had to show expansion at FDR<0.05 compared with the reference and with all other wells, an odds ratio above 5, and a frequency above 0.1% in two replicate wells. Clonotypes significantly expanded in SARS-CoV-2 spike wells and in at least one common cold coronavirus spike condition were defined as cross-reactive. Using the stringdist R package, CDR3 similarity was measured by Levenshtein distance, and unrooted trees were constructed with ape in R 3.6.1. TCRdb provides this immuneACCESS table in a form limited to in-frame rearrangements. Some clones are lacking; in checked studies, under half of them reflect an unresolved V gene, and why the rest are absent is not known. V and J calls and clone size are copied from that table; D and trimming were computed from the DNA. The sample records under 30,000 clones, approximately 80% of which are singletons. The top ten hold around a tenth of the sample.

This receptor was obtained from a human donor who received a COVID-19 vaccine. The sample in question was CD4+ T cells from PBMCs cultured with HCoV-NL63 spike peptides, obtained before COVID-19 vaccination. In the paper's terms, the cell subset or site label means: HCoV-NL63 spike overlapping peptide pool stimulation.

The CDR3: CASSSSGSGTDTQYF. The nucleotides are TGTGCCAGCAGCTCCTCGGGTAGCGGCACAGATACGCAGTATTTT. The rearranged chain carries TRBV5-4 and TRBJ2-3; a weak D assignment points to TRBD2 (5 bases agree). Based on the germline V gene (reference sequence), the CDR1 and CDR2 sequences are SGHNT and YYREEE. From the cysteine up to the phenylalanine, the CDR3 has a length of 15 residues. Here the CDR3 DNA is all that survives: 45 bases in frame from base 1. V loses 3 bases of germline sequence and J loses 1 base, and the interval between the two ends is 12 bases.